A single sample is the source of the 2 T cell receptor beta chains below, sequenced in a study of blood T cells in healthy people across ages. A sample-barcoded 5' primer and a J-beta primer mix were used in a second PCR of about 7 to 11 cycles. One entry per CDR3 protein results from TCRdb running MiXCR on the 5' RACE reads. The sample has hundreds of thousands of distinct CDR3 sequences, more than 40% seen once. Sequenced: blood. These receptors all come from a man in his sixties in good health.

The chain uses TRBV24-1 and TRBJ2-5; D gene unclear. Deletions cut 4 bases from V and 4 bases from J, with 9 bases between. The length of the CDR3 is 13 residues. The V gene's germline CDR1 is KGHDR and CDR2 SFDVKD. The CDR3 region has the DNA TGTGCCACCAGTGACCCTTTGAGAGAGACCCAGTACTTC. This sequence encodes CATSDPLRETQYF.

This clonotype was seen at least ten times. The chain has TRBV28 and TRBJ1-2; the D is unclear. The CDR3 is made up of 12 amino acids. V lost 4 bases and J lost 4, with 7 bases in between. In germline, CDR1 is MDHEN, CDR2 SYDVKM. CDR3 sequence: CASSWGGYGYTF. The CDR3, as DNA: TGTGCCAGCAGTTGGGGTGGCTATGGCTACACCTTC.